This TCR beta chain was captured by sequencing in a study of blood T cell repertoires in COVID-19. Recruits, aged roughly 18 to 95 years, lived in 25 or so US areas. The CDR3 consists of 18 residues. Data came from immunoSEQ multiplex PCR; TCRdb stores just in-frame clones and leaves some out. This table has 270,000 or so clones, roughly 90% appearing once. V and J are TRBV1 and TRBJ2-2; the table assigns TRBD2, which was not confirmed against the DNA. TRBV1 is annotated as a pseudogene. The specimen sequenced was PBMCs or T cells enriched from blood (not recorded which). The sequence derives from a man aged 35-49 years who had been exposed to COVID-19. CDR3: CTSSQAGTSGTGTGELFF. The CDR3, as DNA: TGCACCAGCAGCCAAGCCGGGACTAGCGGGACCGGAACCGGGGAGCTGTTTTTT.